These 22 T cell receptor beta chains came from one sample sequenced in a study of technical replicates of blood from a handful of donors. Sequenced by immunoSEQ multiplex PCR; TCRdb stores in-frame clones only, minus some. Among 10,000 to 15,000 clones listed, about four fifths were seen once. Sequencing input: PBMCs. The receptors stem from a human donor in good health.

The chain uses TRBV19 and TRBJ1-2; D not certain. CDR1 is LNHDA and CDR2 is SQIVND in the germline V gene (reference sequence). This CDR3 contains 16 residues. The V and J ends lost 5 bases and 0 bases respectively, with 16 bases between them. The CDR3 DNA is TGTGCCAGTAGTCTGGAGGGTAGCGGGCCTAACTATGGCTACACCTTC. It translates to CASSLEGSGPNYGYTF.

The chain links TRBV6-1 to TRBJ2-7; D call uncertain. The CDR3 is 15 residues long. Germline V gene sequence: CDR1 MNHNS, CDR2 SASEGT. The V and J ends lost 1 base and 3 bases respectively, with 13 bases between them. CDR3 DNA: TGTGCCAGCAGTGAAGGTCAGATGATCCACTACGAGCAGTACTTC. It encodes CASSEGQMIHYEQYF.

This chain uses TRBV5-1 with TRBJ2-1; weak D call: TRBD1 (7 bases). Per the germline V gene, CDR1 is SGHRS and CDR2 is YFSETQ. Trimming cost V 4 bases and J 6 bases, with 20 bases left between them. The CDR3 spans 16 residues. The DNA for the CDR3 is TGCGCCAGCAGCCGGGGGCAGGGGGTGGTATCCAATGAGCAGTTCTTC. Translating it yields CASSRGQGVVSNEQFF.

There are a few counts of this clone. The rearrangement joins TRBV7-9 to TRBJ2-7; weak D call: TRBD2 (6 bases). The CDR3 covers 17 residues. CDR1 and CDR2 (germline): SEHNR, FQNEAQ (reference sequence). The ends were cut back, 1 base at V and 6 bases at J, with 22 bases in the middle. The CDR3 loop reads CASSLGEGLGRRGEQYF. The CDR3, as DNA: TGTGCCAGCAGCTTAGGAGAGGGTCTCGGCCGGCGGGGCGAGCAGTACTTC.

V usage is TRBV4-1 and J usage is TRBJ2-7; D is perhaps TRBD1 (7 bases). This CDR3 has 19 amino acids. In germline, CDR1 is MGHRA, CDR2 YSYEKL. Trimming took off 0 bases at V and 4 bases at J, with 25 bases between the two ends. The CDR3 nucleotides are TGCGCCAGCAGCCAAGATGGCCCTACAACAGGGGAGGTGCTTTACGAGCAGTACTTC. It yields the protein CASSQDGPTTGEVLYEQYF.

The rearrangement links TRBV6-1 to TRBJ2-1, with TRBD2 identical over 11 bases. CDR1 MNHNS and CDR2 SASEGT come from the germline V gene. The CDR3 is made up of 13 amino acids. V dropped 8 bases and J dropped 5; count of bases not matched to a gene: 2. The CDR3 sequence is CASHSGRDNEQFF. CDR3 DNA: TGTGCCAGCCATAGCGGGAGGGACAATGAGCAGTTCTTC.

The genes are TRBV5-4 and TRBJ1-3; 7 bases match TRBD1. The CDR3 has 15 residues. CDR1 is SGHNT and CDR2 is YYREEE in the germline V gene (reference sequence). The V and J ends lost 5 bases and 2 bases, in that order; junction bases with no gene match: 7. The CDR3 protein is CASSRQGNAGNTIYF. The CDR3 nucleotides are TGTGCCAGCAGTCGACAGGGAAACGCTGGAAACACCATATATTTT.

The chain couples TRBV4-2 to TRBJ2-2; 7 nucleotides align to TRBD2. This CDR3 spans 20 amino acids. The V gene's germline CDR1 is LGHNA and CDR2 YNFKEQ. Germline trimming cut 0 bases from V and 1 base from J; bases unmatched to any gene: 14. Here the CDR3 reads CASSQDGRNLAAGNTGELFF. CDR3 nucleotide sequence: TGTGCCAGCAGCCAAGACGGACGGAACCTAGCGGCGGGGAACACCGGGGAGCTGTTTTTT.

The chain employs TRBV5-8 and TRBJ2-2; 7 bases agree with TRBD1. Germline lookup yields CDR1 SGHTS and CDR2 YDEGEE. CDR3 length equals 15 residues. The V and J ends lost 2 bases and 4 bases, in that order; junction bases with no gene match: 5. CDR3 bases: TGTGCCAGCAGCTTCAGGGGGACAACCACCGGGGAGCTGTTTTTT. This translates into CASSFRGTTTGELFF.

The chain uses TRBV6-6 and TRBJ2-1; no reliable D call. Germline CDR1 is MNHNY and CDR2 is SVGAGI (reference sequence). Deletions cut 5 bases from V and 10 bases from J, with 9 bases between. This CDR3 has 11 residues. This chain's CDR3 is CASSSPGEQFF. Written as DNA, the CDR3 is TGTGCCAGCAGTAGCCCCGGGGAGCAGTTCTTC.

The CDR3 loop is CASSQSPASGRYEQYF. The DNA of the CDR3 is TGTGCCAGCAGCCAGAGTCCAGCTAGCGGGAGGTACGAGCAGTACTTC. This chain uses TRBV5-5 with TRBJ2-7, with 11 bases that match TRBD2. Germline V gene sequence: CDR1 SGHKS, CDR2 YYEKEE (reference sequence). The CDR3 consists of 16 residues. Trimming took 4 bases from V and 4 from J; bases not matched to a gene: 10.

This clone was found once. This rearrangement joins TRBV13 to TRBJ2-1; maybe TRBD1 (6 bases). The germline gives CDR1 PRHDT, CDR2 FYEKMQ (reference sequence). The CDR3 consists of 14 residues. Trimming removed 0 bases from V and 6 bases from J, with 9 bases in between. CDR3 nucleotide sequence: TGTGCCAGCAGCTTAGGACAGGGTACCAATGAGCAGTTCTTC. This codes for CASSLGQGTNEQFF.

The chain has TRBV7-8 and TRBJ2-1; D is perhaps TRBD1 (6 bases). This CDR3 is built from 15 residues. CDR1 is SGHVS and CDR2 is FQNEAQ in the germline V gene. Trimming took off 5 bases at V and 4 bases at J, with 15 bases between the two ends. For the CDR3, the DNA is TGTGCCAGCAGCCCTGCCCTGGACAGATACAATGAGCAGTTCTTC. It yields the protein CASSPALDRYNEQFF.

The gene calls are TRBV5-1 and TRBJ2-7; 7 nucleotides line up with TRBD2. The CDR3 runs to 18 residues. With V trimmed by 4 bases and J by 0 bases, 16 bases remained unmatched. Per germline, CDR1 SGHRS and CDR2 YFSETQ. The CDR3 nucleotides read TGCGCCAGCAGCCAGCCCCCATTAATTAGCGGGTTCTCCTACGAGCAGTACTTC. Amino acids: CASSQPPLISGFSYEQYF.

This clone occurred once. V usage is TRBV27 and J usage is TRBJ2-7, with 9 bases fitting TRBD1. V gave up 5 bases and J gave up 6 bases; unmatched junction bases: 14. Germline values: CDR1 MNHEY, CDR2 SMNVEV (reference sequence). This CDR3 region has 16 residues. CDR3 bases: TGTGCCAGCAGTGAACGCACCGGGACAGGGTTGTTCGAGCAGTACTTC. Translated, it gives CASSERTGTGLFEQYF.

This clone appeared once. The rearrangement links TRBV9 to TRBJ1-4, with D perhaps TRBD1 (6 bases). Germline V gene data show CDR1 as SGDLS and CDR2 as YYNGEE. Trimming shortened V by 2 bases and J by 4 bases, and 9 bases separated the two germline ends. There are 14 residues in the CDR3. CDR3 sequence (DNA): TGTGCCAGCAGCGTGGACAGTGTTAATGAAAAACTGTTTTTT. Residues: CASSVDSVNEKLFF.

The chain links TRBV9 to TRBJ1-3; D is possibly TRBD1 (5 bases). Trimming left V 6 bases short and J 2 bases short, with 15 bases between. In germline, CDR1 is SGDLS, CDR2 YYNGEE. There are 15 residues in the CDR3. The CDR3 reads CASTNTGTPGNTIYF. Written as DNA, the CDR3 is TGTGCCAGCACAAACACCGGGACTCCTGGAAACACCATATATTTT.

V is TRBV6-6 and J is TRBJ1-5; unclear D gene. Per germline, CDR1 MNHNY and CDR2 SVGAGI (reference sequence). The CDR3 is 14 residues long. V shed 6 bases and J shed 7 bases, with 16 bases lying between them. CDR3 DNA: TGTGCCAGCAGCCCCTCGGGGTTGGGGCAGCCCCAGCATTTT. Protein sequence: CASSPSGLGQPQHF.

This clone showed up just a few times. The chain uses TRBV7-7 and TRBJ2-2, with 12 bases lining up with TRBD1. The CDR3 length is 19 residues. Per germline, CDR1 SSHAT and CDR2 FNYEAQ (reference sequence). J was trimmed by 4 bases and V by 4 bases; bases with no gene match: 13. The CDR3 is CASSCVPGQGAGCTGELFF. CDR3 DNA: TGTGCCAGCAGCTGCGTCCCGGGACAGGGGGCCGGGTGCACCGGGGAGCTGTTTTTT.

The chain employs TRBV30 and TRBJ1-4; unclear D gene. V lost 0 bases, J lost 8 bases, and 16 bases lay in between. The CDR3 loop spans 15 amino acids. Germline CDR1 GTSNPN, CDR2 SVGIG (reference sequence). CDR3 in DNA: TGTGCCTGGAGTGTTGGGCCAAATCGGGGAGAAAAACTGTTTTTT. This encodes CAWSVGPNRGEKLFF.

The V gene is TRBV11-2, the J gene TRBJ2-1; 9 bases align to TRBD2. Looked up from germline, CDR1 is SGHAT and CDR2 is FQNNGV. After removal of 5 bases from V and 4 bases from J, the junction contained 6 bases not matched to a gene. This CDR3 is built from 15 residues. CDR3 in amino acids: CASSQQRGAYNEQFF. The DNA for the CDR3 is TGTGCCAGCAGCCAACAGCGGGGGGCTTACAATGAGCAGTTCTTC.

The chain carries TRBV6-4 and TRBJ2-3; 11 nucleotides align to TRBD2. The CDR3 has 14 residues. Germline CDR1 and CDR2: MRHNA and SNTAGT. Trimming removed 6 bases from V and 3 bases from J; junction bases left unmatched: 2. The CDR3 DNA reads TGTGCCAGCAGCATAGCGGGAGGGACAGATACGCAGTATTTT. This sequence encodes CASSIAGGTDTQYF.